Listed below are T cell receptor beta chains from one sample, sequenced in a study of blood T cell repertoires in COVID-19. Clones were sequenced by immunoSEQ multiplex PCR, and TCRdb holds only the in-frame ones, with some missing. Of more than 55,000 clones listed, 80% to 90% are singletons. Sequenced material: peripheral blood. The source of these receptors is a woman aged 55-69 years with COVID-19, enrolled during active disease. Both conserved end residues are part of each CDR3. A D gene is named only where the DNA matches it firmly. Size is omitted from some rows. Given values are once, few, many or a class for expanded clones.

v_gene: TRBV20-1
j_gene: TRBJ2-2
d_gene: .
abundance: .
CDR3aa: CSASNDRHISGELFF
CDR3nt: TGCAGTGCTAGTAATGACAGACACATATCCGGGGAGCTGTTTTTT

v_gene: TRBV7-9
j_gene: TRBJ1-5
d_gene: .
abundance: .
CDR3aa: CASSFGSGAQHF
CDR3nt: TGTGCCAGCAGCTTTGGATCGGGGGCCCAGCATTTT

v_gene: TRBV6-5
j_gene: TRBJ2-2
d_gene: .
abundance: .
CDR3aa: CASSPDRRDTGELFF
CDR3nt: TGTGCCAGCAGTCCAGACCGGAGGGACACCGGGGAGCTGTTTTTT

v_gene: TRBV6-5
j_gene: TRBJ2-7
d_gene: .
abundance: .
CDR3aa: CASSYSYSSYEQYF
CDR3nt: TGTGCCAGCAGTTACTCGTACAGCTCCTACGAGCAGTACTTC

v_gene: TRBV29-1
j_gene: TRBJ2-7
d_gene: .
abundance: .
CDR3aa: CSVGVGPYEQYF
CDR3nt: TGCAGCGTTGGGGTGGGCCCTTACGAGCAGTACTTC

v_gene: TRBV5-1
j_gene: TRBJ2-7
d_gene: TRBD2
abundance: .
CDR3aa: CASSLAPLAGGSPYEQYF
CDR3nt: TGCGCCAGCAGCTTGGCACCCCTAGCGGGAGGGTCCCCCTACGAGCAGTACTTC

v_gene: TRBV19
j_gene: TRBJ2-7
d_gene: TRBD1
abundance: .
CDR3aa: CASSIRTWDSHYEQYF
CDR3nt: TGTGCCAGTAGTATAAGGACGTGGGACAGCCACTACGAGCAGTACTTC

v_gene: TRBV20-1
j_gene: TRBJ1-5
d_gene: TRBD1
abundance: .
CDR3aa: CSASGGQGENQPQHF
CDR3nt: TGCAGTGCTAGTGGGGGACAGGGAGAGAATCAGCCCCAGCATTTT

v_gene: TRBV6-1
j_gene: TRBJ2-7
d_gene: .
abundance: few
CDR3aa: CASSGAAVRTYEQYF
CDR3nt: TGTGCCAGCAGTGGAGCCGCAGTGAGGACCTACGAGCAGTACTTC

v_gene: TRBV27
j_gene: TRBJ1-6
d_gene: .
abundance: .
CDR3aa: CASAWGRSYNSPLHF
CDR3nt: TGTGCCAGCGCCTGGGGGCGCTCCTATAATTCACCCCTCCACTTT

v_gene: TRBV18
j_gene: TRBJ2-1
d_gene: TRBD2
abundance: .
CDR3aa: CASSPSPTSGPNEQFF
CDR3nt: TGTGCCAGCTCACCAAGCCCTACTAGCGGGCCCAATGAGCAGTTCTTC

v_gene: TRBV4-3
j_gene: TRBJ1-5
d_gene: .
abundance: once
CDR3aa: CASSQVAGGVQPQHF
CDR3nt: TGCGCCAGCAGCCAAGTAGCGGGAGGGGTACAGCCCCAGCATTTT

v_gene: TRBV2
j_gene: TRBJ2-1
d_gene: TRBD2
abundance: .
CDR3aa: CASSEGANPRGGNEQFF
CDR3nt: TGTGCCAGCAGTGAAGGAGCGAACCCACGGGGGGGGAATGAGCAGTTCTTC

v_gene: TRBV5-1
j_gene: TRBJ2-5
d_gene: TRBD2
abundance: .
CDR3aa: CASSLTSGYQETQYF
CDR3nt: TGCGCCAGCAGCTTGACTAGCGGGTACCAAGAGACCCAGTACTTC

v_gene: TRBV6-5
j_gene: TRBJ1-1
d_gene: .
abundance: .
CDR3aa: CASNRGIDTEAFF
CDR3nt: TGTGCCAGCAATCGGGGGATAGACACTGAAGCTTTCTTT

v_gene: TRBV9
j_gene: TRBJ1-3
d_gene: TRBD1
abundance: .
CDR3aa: CASSTQGRGNTIYF
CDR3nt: TGTGCCAGCAGCACACAGGGGCGAGGAAACACCATATATTTT

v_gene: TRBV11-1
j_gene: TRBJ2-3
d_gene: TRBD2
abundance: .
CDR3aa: CASSLGWGGSLDTQYF
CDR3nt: TGTGCCAGCAGCTTAGGCTGGGGGGGGAGTCTAGATACGCAGTATTTT

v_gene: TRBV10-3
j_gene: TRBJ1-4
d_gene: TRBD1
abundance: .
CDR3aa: CAIKGQTNEKLFF
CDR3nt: TGTGCCATCAAGGGACAGACTAATGAAAAACTGTTTTTT

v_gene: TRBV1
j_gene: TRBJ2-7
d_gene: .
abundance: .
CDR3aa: CTSSQVCRRREGKGEQYF
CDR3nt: TGCACCAGCAGCCAAGTATGTCGGAGGCGGGAGGGAAAGGGGGAGCAGTACTTC

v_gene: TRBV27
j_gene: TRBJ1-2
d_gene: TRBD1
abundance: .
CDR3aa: CASSLSGQGYGYTF
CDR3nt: TGTGCCAGCAGTTTATCCGGACAGGGTTATGGCTACACCTTC

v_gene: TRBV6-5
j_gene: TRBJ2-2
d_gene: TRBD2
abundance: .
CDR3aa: CASSYGGLASAGELFF
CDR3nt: TGTGCCAGCAGTTACGGGGGACTAGCGAGCGCCGGGGAGCTGTTTTTT

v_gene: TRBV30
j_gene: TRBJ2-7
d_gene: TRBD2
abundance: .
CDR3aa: CAWRKGLAGVSSYEQYF
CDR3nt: TGTGCCTGGAGGAAGGGACTAGCGGGAGTGTCTTCCTACGAGCAGTACTTC

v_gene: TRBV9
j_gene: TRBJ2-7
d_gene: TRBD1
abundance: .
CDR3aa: CASSARQGTEQYF
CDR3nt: TGTGCCAGCAGCGCAAGACAGGGTACCGAGCAGTACTTC

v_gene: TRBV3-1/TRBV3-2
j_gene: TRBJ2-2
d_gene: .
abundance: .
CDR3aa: CASSHQGGAGELFF
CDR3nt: TGTGCCAGCAGCCATCAGGGAGGCGCCGGGGAGCTGTTTTTT

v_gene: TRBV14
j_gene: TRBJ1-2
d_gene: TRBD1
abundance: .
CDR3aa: CASSQEDRGYGYTF
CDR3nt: TGTGCCAGCAGCCAAGAAGACAGGGGCTATGGCTACACCTTC

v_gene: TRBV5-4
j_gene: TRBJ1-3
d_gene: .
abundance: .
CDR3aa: CASSPGHSLSGNTIYF
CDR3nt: TGTGCCAGCAGCCCGGGACACAGCCTCTCTGGAAACACCATATATTTT

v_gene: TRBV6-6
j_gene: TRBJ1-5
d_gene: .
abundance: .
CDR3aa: CASSYYPNQPQHF
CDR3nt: TGTGCCAGCAGTTATTATCCCAATCAGCCCCAGCATTTT

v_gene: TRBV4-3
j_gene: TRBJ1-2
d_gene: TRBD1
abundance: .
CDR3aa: CASSPNRGRLGNYGYTF
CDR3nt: TGCGCCAGCAGCCCAAACAGGGGGCGATTGGGTAACTATGGCTACACCTTC

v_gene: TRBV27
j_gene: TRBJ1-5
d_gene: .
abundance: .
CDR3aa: CASSSRNQPQHF
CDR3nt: TGTGCCAGCAGTTCCCGGAATCAGCCCCAGCATTTT

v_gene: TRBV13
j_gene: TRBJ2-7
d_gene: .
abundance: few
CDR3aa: CASSPPASYEQYF
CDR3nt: TGTGCCAGCAGCCCCCCAGCGAGTTACGAGCAGTACTTC

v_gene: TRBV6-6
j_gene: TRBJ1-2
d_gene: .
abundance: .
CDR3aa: CASSYAQNYGYTF
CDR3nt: TGTGCCAGCAGTTATGCTCAGAACTATGGCTACACCTTC

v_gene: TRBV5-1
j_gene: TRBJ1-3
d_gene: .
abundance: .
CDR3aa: CASSLGLSSGNTIYF
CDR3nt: TGCGCCAGCAGCTTGGGACTCAGCTCTGGAAACACCATATATTTT

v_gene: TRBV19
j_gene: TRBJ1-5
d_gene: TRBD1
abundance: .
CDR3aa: CASSDEGARDQPQHF
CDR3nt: TGTGCCAGTAGCGACGAGGGGGCTCGGGATCAGCCCCAGCATTTT

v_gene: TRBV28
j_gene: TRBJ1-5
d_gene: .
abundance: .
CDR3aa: CASSLSYQPQHF
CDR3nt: TGTGCCAGCAGTTTATCGTATCAGCCCCAGCATTTT

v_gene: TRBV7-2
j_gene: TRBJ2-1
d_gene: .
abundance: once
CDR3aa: CASSLVGHYNEQFF
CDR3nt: TGTGCCAGCAGCTTAGTGGGGCATTACAATGAGCAGTTCTTC

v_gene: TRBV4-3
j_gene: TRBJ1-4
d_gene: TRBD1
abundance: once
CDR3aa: CASSQDRDRGREKLFF
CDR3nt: TGCGCCAGCAGCCAAGATCGAGACAGGGGGCGCGAAAAACTGTTTTTT

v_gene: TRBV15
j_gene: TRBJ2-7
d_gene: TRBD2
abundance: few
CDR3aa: CATSRDYGTSVSYEQYF
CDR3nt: TGTGCCACCAGCAGAGATTACGGGACTAGCGTCTCCTACGAGCAGTACTTC

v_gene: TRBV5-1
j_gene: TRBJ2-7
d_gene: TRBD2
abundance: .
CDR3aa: CASSKTSGSYEQYF
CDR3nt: TGCGCCAGCAGCAAGACTAGCGGGAGTTACGAGCAGTACTTC

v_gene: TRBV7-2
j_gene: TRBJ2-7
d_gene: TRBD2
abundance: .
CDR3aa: CASSLGTRSYEQYF
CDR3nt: TGTGCCAGCAGCTTAGGGACTAGAAGCTACGAGCAGTACTTC

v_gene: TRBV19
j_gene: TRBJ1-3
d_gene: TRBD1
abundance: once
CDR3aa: CASRDRGSGNTIYF
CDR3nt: TGTGCCAGTAGGGACAGGGGATCTGGAAACACCATATATTTT

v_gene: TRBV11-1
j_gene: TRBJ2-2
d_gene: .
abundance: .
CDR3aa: CASSYDFGELFF
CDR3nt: TGTGCCAGCAGCTACGACTTCGGGGAGCTGTTTTTT

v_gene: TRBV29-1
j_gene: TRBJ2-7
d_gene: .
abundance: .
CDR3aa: CSARLSYEQYF
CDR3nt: TGCAGCGCTAGACTAAGCTACGAGCAGTACTTC

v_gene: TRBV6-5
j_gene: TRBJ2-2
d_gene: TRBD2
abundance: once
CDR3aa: CASQGLADTGELFF
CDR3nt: TGTGCCAGCCAGGGACTAGCGGACACCGGGGAGCTGTTTTTT

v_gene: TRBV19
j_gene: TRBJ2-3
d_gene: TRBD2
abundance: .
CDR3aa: CASSIDGTSGSYDTQYF
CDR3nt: TGTGCCAGTAGTATAGATGGGACTAGCGGGAGTTACGATACGCAGTATTTT

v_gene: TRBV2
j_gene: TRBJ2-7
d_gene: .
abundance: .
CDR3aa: CASKTGYEQYF
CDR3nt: TGTGCCAGCAAGACGGGTTACGAGCAGTACTTC

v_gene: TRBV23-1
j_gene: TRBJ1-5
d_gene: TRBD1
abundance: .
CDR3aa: CASSQLTPQDRGDLRPQHF
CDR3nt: TGCGCCAGCAGTCAACTTACCCCCCAGGACAGGGGGGATTTGCGGCCCCAGCATTTT

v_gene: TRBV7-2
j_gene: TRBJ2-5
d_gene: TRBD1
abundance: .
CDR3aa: CASSSSTGAQETQYF
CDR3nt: TGTGCCAGCAGCTCGTCGACAGGGGCCCAAGAGACCCAGTACTTC

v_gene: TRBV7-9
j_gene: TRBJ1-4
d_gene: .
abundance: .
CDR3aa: CASRYYGDTNEKLFF
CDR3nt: TGTGCCAGCAGGTATTACGGGGATACTAATGAAAAACTGTTTTTT

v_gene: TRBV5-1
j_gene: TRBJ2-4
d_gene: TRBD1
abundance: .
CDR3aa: CASSRTGEGNIQYF
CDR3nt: TGCGCCAGCAGCCGGACAGGGGAAGGAAACATTCAGTACTTC

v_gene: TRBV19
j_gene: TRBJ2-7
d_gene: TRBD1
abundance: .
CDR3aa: CASSLPGQGVYEQYF
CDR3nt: TGTGCCAGTAGTCTCCCGGGACAGGGGGTCTACGAGCAGTACTTC

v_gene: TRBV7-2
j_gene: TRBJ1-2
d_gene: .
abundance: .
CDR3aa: CASSSRRGRVSYGYTF
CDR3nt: TGTGCCAGCAGCTCCCGGAGGGGTAGGGTTAGCTATGGCTACACCTTC

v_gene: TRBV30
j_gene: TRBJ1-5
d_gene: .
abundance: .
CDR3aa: CAWSPNSGLPQHF
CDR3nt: TGTGCCTGGAGCCCCAATTCCGGGTTGCCCCAGCATTTT

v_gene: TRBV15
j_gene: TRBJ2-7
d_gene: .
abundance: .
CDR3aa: CATSRDSGPAGPYEQYF
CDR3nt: TGTGCCACCAGCAGAGACTCGGGCCCAGCGGGTCCCTACGAGCAGTACTTC

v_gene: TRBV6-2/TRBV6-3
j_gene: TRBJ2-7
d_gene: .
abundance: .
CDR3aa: CASSRTPYEQYF
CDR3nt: TGTGCCAGCAGCCGGACACCCTACGAGCAGTACTTC

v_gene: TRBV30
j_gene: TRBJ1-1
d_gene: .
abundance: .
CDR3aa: CAWSVRLDSTEAFF
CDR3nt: TGTGCCTGGAGTGTACGTCTGGACAGCACTGAAGCTTTCTTT